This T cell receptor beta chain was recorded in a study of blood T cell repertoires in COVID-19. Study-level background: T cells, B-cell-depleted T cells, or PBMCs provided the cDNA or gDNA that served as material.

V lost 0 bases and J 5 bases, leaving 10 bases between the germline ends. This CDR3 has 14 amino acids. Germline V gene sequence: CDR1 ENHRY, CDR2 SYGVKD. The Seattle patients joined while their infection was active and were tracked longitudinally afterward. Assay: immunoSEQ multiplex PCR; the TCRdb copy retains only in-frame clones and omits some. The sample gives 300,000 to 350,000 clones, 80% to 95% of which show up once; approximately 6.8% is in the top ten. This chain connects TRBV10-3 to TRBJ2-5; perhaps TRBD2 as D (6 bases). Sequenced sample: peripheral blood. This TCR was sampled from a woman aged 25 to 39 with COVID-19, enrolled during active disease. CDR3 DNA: TGTGCCATCAGTGAGTCTGGGGGGAAGGAGACCCAGTACTTC. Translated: CAISESGGKETQYF.